This TCR beta chain was profiled in a study of T cell responses to AZD1222 COVID-19 vaccine. Study at large: Second doses that came at about 4 or about 12 weeks were put together.

TCRdb keeps only in-frame clones here, not all; method: immunoSEQ multiplex PCR. This repertoire shows 58,000 or so clones, roughly 84% found once; its top ten account for around 7.3%. This TCR derives from an adult in good health. The sequences come from peripheral blood, collected on day 0 of AZD1222 vaccination.

The CDR3 DNA sequence: TGTGCCAGCAGCGAACCTAACCCTCGCACAGGGCATGAGAGGGCCGGGGAGCTGTTTTTT. It is translated as CASSEPNPRTGHERAGELFF. The chain combines TRBV9 with TRBJ2-2; weak D call: TRBD1 (6 bases). Trimming took off 3 bases at V and 6 bases at J, with 30 bases between the two ends. Germline V gene data show CDR1 as SGDLS and CDR2 as YYNGEE. This CDR3 has 20 residues.